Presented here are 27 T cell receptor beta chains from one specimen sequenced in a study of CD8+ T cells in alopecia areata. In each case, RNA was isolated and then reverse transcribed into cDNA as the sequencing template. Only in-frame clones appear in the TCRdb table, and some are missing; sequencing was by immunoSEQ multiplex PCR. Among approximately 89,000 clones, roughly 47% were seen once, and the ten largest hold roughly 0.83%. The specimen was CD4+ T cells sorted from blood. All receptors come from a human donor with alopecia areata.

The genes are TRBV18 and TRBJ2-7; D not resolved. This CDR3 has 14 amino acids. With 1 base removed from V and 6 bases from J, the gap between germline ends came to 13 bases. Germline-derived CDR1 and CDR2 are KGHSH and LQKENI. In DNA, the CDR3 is TGTGCCAGCTCACCACGCGGTCCGTTCTCCGAGCAGTACTTC. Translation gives CASSPRGPFSEQYF.

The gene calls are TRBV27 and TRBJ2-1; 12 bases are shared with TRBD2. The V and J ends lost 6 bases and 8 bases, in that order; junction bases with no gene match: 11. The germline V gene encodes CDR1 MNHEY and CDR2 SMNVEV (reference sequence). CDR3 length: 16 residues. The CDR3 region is CASSPMSASGGDEQFF. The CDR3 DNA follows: TGTGCCAGCAGCCCGATGTCGGCTAGCGGGGGGGATGAGCAGTTCTTC.

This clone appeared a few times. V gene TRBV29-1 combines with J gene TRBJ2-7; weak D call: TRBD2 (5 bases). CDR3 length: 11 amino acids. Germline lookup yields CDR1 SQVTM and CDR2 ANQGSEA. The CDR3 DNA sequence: TGCAGTGCCCGGGATTTCTACGAGCAGTACTTC. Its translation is CSARDFYEQYF.

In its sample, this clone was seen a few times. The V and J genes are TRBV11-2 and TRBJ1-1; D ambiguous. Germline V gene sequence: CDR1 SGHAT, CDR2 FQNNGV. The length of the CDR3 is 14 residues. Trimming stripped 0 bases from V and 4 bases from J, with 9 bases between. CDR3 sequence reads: CASSLDWQLTEAFF. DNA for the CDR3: TGTGCCAGCAGCTTAGATTGGCAGCTCACTGAAGCTTTCTTT.

Here the CDR3 reads CASTEEWASPLHF. Here the CDR3 DNA reads TGTGCCAGCACCGAGGAATGGGCTTCACCCCTCCACTTT. The rearrangement uses TRBV7-2 and TRBJ1-6; D gene uncertain. Per the germline V gene, CDR1 is SGHTA and CDR2 is FQGNSA. The CDR3 covers 13 residues. V gave up 7 bases and J gave up 9 bases, with 13 bases separating them.

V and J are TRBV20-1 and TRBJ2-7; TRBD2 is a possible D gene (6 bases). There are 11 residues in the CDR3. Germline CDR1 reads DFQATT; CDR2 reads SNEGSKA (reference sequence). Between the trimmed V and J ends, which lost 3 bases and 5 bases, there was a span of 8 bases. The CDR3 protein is CSAREGHEQYF. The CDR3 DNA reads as TGCAGTGCTAGGGAGGGTCACGAGCAGTACTTC.

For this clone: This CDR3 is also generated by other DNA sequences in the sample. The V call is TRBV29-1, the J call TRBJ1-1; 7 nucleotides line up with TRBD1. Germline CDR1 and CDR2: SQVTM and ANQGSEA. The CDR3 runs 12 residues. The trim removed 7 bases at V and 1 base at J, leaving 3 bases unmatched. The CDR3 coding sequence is TGCAGCGCTCGGACAGGGAACACTGAAGCTTTCTTT. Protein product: CSARTGNTEAFF. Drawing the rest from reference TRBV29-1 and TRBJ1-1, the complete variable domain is SAVISQKPSRDICQRGTSLTIQCQVDSQVTMMFWYRQQPGQSLTLIATANQGSEATYESGFVIDKFPISRPNLTFSTLTVSNMSPEDSSIYLCSARTGNTEAFFGQGTRLTVV.

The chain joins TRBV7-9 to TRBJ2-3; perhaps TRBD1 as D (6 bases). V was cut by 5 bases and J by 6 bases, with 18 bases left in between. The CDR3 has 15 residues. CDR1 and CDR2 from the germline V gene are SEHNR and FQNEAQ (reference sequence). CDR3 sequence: CASSATGIKGDTQYF. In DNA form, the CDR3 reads TGTGCCAGCAGCGCTACAGGGATTAAGGGGGATACGCAGTATTTT. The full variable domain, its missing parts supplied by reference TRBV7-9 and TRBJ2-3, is DTGVSQNPRHKITKRGQNVTFRCDPISEHNRLYWYRQTLGQGPEFLTYFQNEAQLEKSRLLSDRFSAERPKGSFSTLEIQRTEQGDSAMYLCASSATGIKGDTQYFGPGTRLTVL.

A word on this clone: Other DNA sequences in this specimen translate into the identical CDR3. CDR3 in amino acids: CSAGTANYGYTF. CDR3 DNA sequence: TGCAGCGCAGGGACGGCTAACTATGGCTACACCTTC. V is TRBV29-1 and J is TRBJ1-2, with D possibly TRBD1 on 5 matching bases. V was trimmed by 7 bases and J by 0 bases, leaving 9 bases between them. In germline, CDR1 is SQVTM, CDR2 ANQGSEA. The length of the CDR3 is 12 residues.

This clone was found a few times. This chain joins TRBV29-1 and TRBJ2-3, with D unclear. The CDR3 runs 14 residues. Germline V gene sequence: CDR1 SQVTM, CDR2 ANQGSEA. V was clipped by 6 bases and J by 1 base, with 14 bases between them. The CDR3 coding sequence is TGCAGCGTGGGTCTACGTTTTCGCACAGATACGCAGTATTTT. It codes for CSVGLRFRTDTQYF.

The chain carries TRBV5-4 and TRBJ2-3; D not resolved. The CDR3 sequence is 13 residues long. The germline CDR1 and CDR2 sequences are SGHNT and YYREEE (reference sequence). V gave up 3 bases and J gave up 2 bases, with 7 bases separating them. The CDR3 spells CASSYKYTDTQYF. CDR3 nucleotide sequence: TGTGCCAGCAGCTACAAGTACACAGATACGCAGTATTTT.

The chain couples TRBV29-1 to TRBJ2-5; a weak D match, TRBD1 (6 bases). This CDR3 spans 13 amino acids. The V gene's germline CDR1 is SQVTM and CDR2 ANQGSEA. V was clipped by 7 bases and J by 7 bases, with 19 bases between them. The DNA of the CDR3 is TGCAGCGGGGGAACCGTACAGGGAATGACCCAGTACTTC. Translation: CSGGTVQGMTQYF.

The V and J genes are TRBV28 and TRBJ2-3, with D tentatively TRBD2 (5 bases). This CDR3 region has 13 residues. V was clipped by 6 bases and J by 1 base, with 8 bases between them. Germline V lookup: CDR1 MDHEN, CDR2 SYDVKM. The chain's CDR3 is CASSNSGTDTQYF. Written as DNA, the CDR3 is TGTGCCAGCAGCAATAGCGGCACAGATACGCAGTATTTT.

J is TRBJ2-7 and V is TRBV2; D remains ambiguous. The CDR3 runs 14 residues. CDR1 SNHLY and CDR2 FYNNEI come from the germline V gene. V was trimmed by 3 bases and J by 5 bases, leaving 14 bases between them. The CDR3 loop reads CASSDLVVRNEQYF. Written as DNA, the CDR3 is TGTGCCAGCAGTGACCTGGTTGTGAGGAACGAGCAGTACTTC.

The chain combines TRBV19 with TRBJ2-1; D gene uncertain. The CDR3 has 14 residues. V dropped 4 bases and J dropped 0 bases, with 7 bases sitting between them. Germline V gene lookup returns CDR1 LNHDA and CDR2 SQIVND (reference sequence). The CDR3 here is CASSKSRSYNEQFF. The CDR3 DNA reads TGTGCCAGTAGTAAGAGCCGCTCCTACAATGAGCAGTTCTTC. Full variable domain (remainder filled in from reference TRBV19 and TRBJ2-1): DGGITQSPKYLFRKEGQNVTLSCEQNLNHDAMYWYRQDPGQGLRLIYYSQIVNDFQKGDIAEGYSVSREKKESFPLTVTSAQKNPTAFYLCASSKSRSYNEQFFGPGTRLTVL.

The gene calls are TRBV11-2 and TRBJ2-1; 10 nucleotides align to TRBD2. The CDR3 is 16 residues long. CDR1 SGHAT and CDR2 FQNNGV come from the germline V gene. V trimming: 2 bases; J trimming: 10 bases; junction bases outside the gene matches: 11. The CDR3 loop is CASSLFTSGNTGEQFF. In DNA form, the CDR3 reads TGTGCCAGCAGCTTATTTACTAGCGGGAATACAGGGGAGCAGTTCTTC.

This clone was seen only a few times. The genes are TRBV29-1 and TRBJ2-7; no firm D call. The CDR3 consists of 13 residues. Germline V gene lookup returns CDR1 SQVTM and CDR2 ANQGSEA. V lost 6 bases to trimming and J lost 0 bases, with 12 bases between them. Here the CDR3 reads CSVIGLLSYEQYF. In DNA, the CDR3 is TGCAGCGTGATCGGTCTCCTCTCCTACGAGCAGTACTTC.

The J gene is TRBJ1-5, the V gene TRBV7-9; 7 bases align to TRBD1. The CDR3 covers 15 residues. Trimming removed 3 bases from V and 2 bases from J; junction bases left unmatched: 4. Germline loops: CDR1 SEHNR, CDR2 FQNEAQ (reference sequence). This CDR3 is CASSLEGGGNQPQHF. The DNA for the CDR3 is TGTGCCAGCAGCTTGGAAGGGGGCGGCAATCAGCCCCAGCATTTT.

The CDR3 spells CASSTRGTVNTGELFF. CDR3 nucleotides: TGTGCCAGCAGTACAAGGGGGACGGTGAACACCGGGGAGCTGTTTTTT. This chain uses TRBV27 with TRBJ2-2; weak D call: TRBD1 (6 bases). The CDR3 loop spans 16 amino acids. V lost 5 bases and J 1 base, leaving 14 bases between the germline ends. Germline CDR1 and CDR2: MNHEY and SMNVEV (reference sequence).

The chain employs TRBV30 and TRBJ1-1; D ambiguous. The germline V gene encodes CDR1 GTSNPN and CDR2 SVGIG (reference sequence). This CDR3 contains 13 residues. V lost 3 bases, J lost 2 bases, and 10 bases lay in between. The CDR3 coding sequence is TGTGCCTGGAGGGCACCCGCAAACACTGAAGCTTTCTTT. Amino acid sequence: CAWRAPANTEAFF.

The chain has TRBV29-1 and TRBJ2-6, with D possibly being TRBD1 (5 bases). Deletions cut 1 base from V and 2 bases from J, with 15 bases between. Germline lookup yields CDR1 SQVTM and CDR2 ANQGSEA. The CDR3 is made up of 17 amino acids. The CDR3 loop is CSVEGLGREAGANVLTF. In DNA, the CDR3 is TGCAGCGTTGAAGGGTTAGGCAGGGAAGCTGGGGCCAACGTCCTGACTTTC. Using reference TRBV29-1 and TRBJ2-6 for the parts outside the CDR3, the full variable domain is SAVISQKPSRDICQRGTSLTIQCQVDSQVTMMFWYRQQPGQSLTLIATANQGSEATYESGFVIDKFPISRPNLTFSTLTVSNMSPEDSSIYLCSVEGLGREAGANVLTFGAGSRLTVL.

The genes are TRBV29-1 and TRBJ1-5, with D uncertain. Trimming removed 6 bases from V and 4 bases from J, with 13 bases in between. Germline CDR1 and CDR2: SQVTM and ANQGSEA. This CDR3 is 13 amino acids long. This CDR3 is CSVRGLYNQPQHF. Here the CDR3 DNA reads TGCAGCGTCCGTGGGCTTTATAATCAGCCCCAGCATTTT.

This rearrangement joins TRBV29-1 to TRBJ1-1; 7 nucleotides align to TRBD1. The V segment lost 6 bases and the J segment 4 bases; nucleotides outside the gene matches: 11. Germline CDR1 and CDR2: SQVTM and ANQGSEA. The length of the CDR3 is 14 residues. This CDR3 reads CSVHRQGPVTEAFF. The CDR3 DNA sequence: TGCAGCGTACACCGACAGGGACCGGTCACTGAAGCTTTCTTT.

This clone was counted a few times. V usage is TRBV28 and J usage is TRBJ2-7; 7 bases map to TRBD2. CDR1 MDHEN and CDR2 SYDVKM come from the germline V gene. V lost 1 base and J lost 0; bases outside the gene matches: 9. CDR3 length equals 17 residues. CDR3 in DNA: TGTGCCAGCAGTTTATCCGCTAGCGGATACAGCTCCTACGAGCAGTACTTC. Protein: CASSLSASGYSSYEQYF.

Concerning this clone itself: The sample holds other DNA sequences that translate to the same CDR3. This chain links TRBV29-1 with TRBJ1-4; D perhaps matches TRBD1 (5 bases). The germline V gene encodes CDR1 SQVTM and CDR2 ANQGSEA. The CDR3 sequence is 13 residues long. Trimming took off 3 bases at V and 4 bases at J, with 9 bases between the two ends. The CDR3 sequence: CSVDGTGNEKLFF. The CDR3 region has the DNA TGCAGCGTTGATGGGACCGGTAATGAAAAACTGTTTTTT.

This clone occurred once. The CDR3 loop is CASSPAGGPSYEQYF. DNA of the CDR3: TGCGCCAGCAGCCCGGCAGGGGGGCCCTCCTACGAGCAGTACTTC. The V and J genes are TRBV5-1 and TRBJ2-7; D might be TRBD1 (7 bases). V was pared by 4 bases and J by 0 bases, with 14 bases between. CDR3 length: 15 amino acids. The germline CDR1 and CDR2 sequences are SGHRS and YFSETQ.

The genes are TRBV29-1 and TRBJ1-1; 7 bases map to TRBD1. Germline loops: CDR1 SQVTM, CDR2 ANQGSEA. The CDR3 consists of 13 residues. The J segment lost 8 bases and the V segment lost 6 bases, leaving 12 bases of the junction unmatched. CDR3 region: CSVVGQQLPEAFF. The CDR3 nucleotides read TGCAGCGTGGTGGGACAGCAGCTTCCGGAAGCTTTCTTT.